This T cell receptor (beta chain) was recovered during a study of blood T cell repertoires in COVID-19. At the level of the study: PBMCs, B-cell-depleted T cells, or T cells provided the cDNA or gDNA that made up the material.

Germline CDR1 SGDLS, CDR2 YYNGEE. The V end was cut by 3 bases, the J end by 5 bases, with 15 bases between. CDR3 length equals 14 residues. TCRdb's copy holds only in-frame clones and misses some; the assay was immunoSEQ multiplex PCR. The repertoire consists of over 150,000 clones, with 88% occurring once and the leading ten covering around 9.5%. The study assigned cohorts using participant-reported clinical history. Sequencing was done on a sample of PBMCs or T cells enriched from blood (not recorded which). The chain is built from TRBV9 and TRBJ2-7; D may be TRBD2 (5 bases). The origin of this receptor is a woman under 30 who had recovered from COVID-19. This CDR3 is CASSEGLPQDEQYF. In DNA form, the CDR3 reads TGTGCCAGCAGCGAAGGACTGCCCCAAGACGAGCAGTACTTC. Filled out from reference TRBV9 and TRBJ2-7, the complete variable domain reads DSGVTQTPKHLITATGQRVTLRCSPRSGDLSVYWYQQSLDQGLQFLIQYYNGEERAKGNILERFSAQQFPDLHSELNLSSLELGDSALYFCASSEGLPQDEQYFGPGTRLTVT.